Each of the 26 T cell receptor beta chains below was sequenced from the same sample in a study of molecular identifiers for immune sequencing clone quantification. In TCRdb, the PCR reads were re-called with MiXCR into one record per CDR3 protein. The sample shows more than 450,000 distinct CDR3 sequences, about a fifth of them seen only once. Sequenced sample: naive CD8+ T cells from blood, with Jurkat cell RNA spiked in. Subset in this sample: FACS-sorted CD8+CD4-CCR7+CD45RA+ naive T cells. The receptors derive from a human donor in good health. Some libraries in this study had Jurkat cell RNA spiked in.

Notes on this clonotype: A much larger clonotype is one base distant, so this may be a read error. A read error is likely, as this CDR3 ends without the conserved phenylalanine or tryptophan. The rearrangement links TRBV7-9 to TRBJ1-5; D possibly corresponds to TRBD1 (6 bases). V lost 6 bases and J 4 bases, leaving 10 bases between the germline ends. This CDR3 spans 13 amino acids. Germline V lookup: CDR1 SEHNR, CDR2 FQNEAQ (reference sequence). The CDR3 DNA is TGTGCCAGCAGGGGGGCTGGAAATCAGCCCCAGCATGTT. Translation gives CASRGAGNQPQHV.

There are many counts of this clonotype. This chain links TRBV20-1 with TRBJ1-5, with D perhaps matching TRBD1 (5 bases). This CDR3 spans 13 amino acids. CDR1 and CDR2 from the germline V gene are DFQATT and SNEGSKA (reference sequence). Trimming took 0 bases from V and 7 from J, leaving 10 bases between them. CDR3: CSARDKGNQPQHF. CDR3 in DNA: TGCAGTGCTAGAGATAAGGGGAACCAGCCCCAGCATTTT.

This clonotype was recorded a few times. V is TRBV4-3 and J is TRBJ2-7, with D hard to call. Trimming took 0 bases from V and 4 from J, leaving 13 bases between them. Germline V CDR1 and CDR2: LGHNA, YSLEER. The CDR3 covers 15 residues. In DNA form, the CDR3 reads TGCGCCAGCAGCCAAGATCGGAAGGGTTGGTACGAGCAGTACTTC. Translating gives CASSQDRKGWYEQYF.

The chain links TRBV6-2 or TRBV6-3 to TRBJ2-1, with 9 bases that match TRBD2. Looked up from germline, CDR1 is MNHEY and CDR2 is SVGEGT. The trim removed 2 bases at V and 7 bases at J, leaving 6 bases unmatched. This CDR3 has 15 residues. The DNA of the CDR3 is TGTGCCAGCAGTTACCCTGGGACTAGCCTGAATGAGCAGTTCTTC. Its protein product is CASSYPGTSLNEQFF.

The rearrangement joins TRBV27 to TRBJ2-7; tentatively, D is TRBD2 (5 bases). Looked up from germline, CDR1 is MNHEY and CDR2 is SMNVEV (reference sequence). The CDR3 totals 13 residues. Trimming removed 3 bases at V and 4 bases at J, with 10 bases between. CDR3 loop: CASSFGSRYEQYF. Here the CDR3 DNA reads TGTGCCAGCAGTTTTGGGAGCCGATACGAGCAGTACTTC.

The CDR3 bases are TGTGCTAGTGGTTTGGCTAGCGGGGGGACCGGGGAGCTGTTTTTT. The encoded protein is CASGLASGGTGELFF. V and J are TRBV12-5 and TRBJ2-2; TRBD2 agrees at 11 bases. The CDR3 contains 15 residues. The germline V gene has CDR1 LGHNT and CDR2 FRNRAP. Losses at the gene ends were 1 base for V and 5 bases for J; bases not matched to a gene: 0.

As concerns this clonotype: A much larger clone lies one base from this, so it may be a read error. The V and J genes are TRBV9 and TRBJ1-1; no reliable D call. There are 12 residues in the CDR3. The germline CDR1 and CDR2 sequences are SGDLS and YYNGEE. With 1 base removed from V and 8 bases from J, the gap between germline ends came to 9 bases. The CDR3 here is CASSVNDGEAFF. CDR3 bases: TGTGCCAGCAGCGTAAATGACGGAGAAGCTTTCTTT.

As DNA, the CDR3 is TGTGCCAGCAGCTTGGTCTTGGGGGAGGGCCGTCTTCGGGAGCAGTACTTC. It specifies CASSLVLGEGRLREQYF. The chain is built from TRBV5-8 and TRBJ2-7; 7 bases align to TRBD2. With 0 bases clipped from V and 7 bases from J, the junction kept 16 bases outside the gene matches. Germline V gene sequence: CDR1 SGHTS, CDR2 YDEGEE. This CDR3 region has 17 residues.

The chain's CDR3 is CASSNRVPTVNTQYF. As DNA, the CDR3 is TGTGCCAGCAGCAACCGGGTCCCAACGGTAAATACGCAGTATTTT. The chain uses TRBV6-2 or TRBV6-3 and TRBJ2-3; D not certain. CDR1 is MNHEY, CDR2 SVGEGT, per germline. Trimming left V 6 bases short and J 7 bases short, with 20 bases between. The CDR3 totals 15 residues.

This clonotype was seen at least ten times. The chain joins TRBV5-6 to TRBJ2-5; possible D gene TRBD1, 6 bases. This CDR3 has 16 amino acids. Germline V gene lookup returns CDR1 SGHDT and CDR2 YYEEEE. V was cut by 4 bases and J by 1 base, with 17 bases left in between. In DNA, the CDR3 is TGTGCCAGCAGCCCCGGACAGCCTTCCTTCCAAGAGACCCAGTACTTC. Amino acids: CASSPGQPSFQETQYF.

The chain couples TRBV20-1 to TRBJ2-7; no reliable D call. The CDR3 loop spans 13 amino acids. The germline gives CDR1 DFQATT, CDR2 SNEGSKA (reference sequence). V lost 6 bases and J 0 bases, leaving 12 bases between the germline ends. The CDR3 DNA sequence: TGCAGTGCCGACGCCCCCAGCTCCTACGAGCAGTACTTC. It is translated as CSADAPSSYEQYF.

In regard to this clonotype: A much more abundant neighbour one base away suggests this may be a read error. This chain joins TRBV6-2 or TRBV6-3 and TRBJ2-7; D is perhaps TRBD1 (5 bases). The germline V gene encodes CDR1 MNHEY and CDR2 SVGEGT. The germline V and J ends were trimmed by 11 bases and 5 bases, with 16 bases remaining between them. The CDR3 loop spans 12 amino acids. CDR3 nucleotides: TGTGCCGGCAACCAGGGTCCCGACGAGCAGTACTTC. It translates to CAGNQGPDEQYF.

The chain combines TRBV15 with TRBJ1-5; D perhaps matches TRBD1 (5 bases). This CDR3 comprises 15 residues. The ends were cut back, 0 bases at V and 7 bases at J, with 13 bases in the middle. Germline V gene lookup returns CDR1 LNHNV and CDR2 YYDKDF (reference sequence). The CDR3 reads CATSRDGTGNQPQHF. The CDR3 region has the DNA TGTGCCACCAGCAGAGATGGAACAGGTAACCAGCCCCAGCATTTT.

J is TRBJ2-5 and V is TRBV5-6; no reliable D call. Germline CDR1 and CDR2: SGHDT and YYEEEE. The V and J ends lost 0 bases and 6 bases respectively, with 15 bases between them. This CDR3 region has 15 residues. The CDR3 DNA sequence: TGTGCCAGCAGCTTGGTTCGGGCCAGCAAGAAGACCCAGTACTTC. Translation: CASSLVRASKKTQYF. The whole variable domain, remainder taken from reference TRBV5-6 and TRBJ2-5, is DAGVTQSPTHLIKTRGQQVTLRCSPKSGHDTVSWYQQALGQGPQFIFQYYEEEERQRGNFPDRFSGHQFPNYSSELNVNALLLGDSALYLCASSLVRASKKTQYFGPGTRLLVL.

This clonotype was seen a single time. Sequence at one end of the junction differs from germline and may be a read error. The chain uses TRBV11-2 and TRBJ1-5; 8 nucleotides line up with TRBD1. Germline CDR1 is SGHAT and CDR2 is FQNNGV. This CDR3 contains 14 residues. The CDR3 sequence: CASGLGQGEQPQHF. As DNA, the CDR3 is TGTGCCAGCGGCTTAGGACAGGGAGAACAGCCCCAGCATTTT.

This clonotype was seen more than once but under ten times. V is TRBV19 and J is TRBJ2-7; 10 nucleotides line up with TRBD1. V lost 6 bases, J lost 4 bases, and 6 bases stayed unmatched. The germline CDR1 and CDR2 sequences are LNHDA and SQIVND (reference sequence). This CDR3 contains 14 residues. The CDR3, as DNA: TGTGCCAGTAGCTTCGGGACAGGGGAGTACGAGCAGTACTTC. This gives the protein CASSFGTGEYEQYF.

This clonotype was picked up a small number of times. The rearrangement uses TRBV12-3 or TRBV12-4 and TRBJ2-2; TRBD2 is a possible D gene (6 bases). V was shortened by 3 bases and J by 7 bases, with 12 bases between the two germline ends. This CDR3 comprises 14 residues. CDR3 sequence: CASSFRQGGGELFF. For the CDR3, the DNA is TGTGCCAGCAGTTTCCGGCAGGGAGGCGGGGAGCTGTTTTTT.

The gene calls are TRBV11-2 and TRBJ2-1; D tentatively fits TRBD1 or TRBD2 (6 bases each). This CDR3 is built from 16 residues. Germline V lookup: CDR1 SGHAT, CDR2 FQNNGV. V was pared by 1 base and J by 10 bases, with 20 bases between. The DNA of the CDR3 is TGTGCCAGCAGCTTAGTCCGCTTGGGGGCCCGGGGGGAGCAGTTCTTC. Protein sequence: CASSLVRLGARGEQFF.

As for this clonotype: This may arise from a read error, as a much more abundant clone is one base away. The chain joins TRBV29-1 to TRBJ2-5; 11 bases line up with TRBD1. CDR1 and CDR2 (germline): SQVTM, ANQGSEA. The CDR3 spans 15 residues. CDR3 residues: CSVDTGTGGLEAQYF. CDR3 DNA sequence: TGCAGCGTTGACACCGGGACAGGGGGTTTAGAGGCCCAGTACTTC.

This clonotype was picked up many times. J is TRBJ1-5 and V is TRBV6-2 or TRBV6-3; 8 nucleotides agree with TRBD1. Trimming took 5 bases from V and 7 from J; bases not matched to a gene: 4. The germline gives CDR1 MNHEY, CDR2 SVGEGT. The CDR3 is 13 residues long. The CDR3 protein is CASSQGAVQPQHF. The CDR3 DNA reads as TGTGCCAGCAGTCAGGGGGCGGTCCAGCCCCAGCATTTT.

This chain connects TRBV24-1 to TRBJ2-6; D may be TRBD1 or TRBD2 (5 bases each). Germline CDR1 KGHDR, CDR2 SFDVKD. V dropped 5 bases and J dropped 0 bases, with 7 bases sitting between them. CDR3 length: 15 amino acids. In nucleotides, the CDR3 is TGTGCCACCAGTGGAGGGACCTCTGGGGCCAACGTCCTGACTTTC. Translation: CATSGGTSGANVLTF.

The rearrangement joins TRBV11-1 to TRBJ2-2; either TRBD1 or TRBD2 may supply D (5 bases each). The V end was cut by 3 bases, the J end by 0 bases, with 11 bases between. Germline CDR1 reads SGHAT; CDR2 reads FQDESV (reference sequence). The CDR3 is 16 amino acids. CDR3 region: CASSLPGTPNTGELFF. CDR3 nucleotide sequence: TGTGCCAGCAGCTTGCCCGGGACGCCGAACACCGGGGAGCTGTTTTTT.

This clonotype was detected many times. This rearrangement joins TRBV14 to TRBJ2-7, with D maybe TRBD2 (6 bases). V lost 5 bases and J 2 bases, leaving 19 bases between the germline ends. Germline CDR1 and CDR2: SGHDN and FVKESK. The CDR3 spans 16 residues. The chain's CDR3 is CASSSTTRDFTYEQYF. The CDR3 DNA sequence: TGTGCCAGCAGCTCGACGACCCGGGACTTTACCTACGAGCAGTACTTC.

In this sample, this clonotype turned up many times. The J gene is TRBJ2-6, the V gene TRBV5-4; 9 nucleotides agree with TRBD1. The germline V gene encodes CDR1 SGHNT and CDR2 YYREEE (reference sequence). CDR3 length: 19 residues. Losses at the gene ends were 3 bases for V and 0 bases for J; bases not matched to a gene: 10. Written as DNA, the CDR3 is TGTGCCAGCAGCTGGCCACCGGGACAGGGATACTCTGGGGCCAACGTCCTGACTTTC. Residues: CASSWPPGQGYSGANVLTF.

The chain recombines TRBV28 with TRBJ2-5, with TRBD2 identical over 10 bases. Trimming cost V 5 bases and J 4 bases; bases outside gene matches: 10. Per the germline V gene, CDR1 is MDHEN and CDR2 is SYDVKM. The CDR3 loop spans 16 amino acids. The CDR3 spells CASSNPLAGEGETQYF. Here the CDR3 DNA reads TGTGCCAGCAGTAACCCTCTAGCGGGAGAAGGAGAGACCCAGTACTTC. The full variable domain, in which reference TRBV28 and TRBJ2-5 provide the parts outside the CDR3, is DVKVTQSSRYLVKRTGEKVFLECVQDMDHENMFWYRQDPGLGLRLIYFSYDVKMKEKGDIPEGYSVSREKKERFSLILESASTNQTSMYLCASSNPLAGEGETQYFGPGTRLLVL.

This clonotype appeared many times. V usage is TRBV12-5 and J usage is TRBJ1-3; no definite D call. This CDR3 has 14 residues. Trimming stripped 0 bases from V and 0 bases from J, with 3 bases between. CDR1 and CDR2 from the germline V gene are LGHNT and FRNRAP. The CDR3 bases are TGTGCTAGTGGTTTGGTAAGCTCTGGAAACACCATATATTTT. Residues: CASGLVSSGNTIYF.